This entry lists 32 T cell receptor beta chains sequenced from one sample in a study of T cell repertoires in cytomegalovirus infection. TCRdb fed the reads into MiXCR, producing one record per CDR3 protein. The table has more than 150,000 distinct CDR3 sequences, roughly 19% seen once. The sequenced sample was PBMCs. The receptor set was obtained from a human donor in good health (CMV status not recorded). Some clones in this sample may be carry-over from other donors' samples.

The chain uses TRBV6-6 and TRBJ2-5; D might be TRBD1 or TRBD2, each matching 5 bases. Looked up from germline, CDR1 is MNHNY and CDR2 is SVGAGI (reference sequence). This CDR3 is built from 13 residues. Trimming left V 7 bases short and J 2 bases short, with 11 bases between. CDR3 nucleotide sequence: TGTGCCAGCAAGGGGACGGCTCAAGAGACCCAGTACTTC. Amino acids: CASKGTAQETQYF.

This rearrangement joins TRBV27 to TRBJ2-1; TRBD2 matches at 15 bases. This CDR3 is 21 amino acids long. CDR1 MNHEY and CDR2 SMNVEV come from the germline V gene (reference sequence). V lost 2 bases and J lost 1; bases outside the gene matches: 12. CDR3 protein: CASSLLRTSGRVIQSYNEQFF. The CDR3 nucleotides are TGTGCCAGCAGTTTACTCCGGACTAGCGGGAGGGTAATACAGTCCTACAATGAGCAGTTCTTC.

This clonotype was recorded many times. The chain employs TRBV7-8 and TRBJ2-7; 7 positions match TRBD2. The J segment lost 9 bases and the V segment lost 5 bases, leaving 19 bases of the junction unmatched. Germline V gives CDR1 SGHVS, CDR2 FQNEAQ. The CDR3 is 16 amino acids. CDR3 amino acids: CASSPGSSGSPTRQYF. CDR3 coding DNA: TGTGCCAGCAGCCCCGGTAGTAGCGGGTCCCCTACGAGGCAGTACTTC.

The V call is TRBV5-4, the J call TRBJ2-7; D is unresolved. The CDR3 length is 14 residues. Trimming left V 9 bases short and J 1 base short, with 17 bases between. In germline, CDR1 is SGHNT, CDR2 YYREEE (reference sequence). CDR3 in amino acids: CAIRSEPSSYEQYF. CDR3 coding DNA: TGTGCCATACGAAGTGAGCCATCTTCCTACGAGCAGTACTTC.

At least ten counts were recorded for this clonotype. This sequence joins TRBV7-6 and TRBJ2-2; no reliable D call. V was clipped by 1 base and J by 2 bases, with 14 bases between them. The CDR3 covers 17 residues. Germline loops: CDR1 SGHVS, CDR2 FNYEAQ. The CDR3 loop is CASSLVSRDLNTGELFF. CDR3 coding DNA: TGTGCCAGCAGCTTAGTATCGAGAGATCTTAACACCGGGGAGCTGTTTTTT.

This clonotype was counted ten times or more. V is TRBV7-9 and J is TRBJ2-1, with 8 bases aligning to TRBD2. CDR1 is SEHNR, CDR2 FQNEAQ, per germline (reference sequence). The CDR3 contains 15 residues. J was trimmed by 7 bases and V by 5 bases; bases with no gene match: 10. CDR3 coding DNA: TGTGCCAGCAGCCCCCGGGGGAGCGGGAGTAATGAGCAGTTCTTC. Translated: CASSPRGSGSNEQFF.

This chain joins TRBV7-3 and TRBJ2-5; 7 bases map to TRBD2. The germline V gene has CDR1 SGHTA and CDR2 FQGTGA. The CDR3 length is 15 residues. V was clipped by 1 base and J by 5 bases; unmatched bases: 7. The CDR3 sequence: CASSLMGNGGETQYF. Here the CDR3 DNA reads TGTGCCAGCAGCTTAATGGGGAACGGGGGGGAGACCCAGTACTTC.

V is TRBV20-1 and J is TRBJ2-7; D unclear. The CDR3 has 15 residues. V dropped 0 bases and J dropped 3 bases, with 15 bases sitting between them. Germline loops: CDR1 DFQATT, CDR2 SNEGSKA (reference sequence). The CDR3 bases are TGCAGTGCTAGAGATCGGACGGAAAAACTCTACGAGCAGTACTTC. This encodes CSARDRTEKLYEQYF.

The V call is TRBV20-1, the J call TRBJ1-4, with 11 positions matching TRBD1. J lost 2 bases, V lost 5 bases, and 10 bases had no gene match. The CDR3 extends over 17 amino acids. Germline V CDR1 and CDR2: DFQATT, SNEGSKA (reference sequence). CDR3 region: CSACPGQGASTNEKLFF. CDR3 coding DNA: TGCAGTGCTTGCCCTGGACAGGGGGCCTCGACTAATGAAAAACTGTTTTTT.

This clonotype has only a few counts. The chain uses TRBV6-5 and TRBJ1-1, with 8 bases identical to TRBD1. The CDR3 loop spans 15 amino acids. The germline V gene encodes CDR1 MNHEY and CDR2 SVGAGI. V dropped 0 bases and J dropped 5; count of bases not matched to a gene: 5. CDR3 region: CASSYSRTGRTEAFF. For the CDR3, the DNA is TGTGCCAGCAGTTACTCCCGGACAGGGCGGACTGAAGCTTTCTTT.

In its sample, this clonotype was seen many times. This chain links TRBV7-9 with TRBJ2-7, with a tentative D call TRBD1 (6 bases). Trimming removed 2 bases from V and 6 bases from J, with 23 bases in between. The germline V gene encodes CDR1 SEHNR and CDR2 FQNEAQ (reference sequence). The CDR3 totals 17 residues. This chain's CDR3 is CASSLLQGFFSAGEQYF. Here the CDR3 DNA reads TGTGCCAGCAGCTTACTACAGGGATTCTTCTCCGCTGGCGAGCAGTACTTC. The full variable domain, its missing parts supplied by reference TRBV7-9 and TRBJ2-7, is DTGVSQNPRHKITKRGQNVTFRCDPISEHNRLYWYRQTLGQGPEFLTYFQNEAQLEKSRLLSDRFSAERPKGSFSTLEIQRTEQGDSAMYLCASSLLQGFFSAGEQYFGPGTRLTVT.

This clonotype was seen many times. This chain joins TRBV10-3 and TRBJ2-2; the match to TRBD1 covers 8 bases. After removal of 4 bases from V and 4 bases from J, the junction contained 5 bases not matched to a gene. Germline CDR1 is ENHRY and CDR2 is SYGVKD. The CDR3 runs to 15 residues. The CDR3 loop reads CAISGTGRVTGELFF. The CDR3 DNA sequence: TGTGCCATCAGTGGGACAGGGAGAGTCACCGGGGAGCTGTTTTTT.

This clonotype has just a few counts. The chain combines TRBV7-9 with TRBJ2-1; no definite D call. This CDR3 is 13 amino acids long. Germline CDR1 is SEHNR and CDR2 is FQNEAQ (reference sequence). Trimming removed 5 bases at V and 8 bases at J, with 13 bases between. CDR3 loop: CASSLSSVDEQFF. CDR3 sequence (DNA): TGTGCCAGCAGCCTAAGTAGTGTCGATGAGCAGTTCTTC.

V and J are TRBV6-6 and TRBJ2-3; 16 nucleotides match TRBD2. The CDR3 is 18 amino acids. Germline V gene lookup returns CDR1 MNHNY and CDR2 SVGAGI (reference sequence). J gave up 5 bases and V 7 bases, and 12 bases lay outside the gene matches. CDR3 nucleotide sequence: TGTGCCAGCAACCGACCGGGACTAGCGGGGGGGCGCGGAGATACGCAGTATTTT. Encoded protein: CASNRPGLAGGRGDTQYF.

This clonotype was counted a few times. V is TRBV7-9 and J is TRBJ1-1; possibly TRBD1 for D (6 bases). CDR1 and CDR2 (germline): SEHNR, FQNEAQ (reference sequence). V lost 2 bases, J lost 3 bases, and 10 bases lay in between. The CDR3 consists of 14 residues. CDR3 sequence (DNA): TGTGCCAGCAGCTTAACCGGGGGCGACACTGAAGCTTTCTTT. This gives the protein CASSLTGGDTEAFF.

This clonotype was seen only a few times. CDR3 amino acids: CASSISVYYEQYF. The CDR3 DNA reads TGTGCCAGTAGTATTAGCGTCTACTACGAGCAGTACTTC. The genes are TRBV19 and TRBJ2-7, with D tentatively TRBD2 (5 bases). The CDR3 is 13 amino acids. Germline loops: CDR1 LNHDA, CDR2 SQIVND (reference sequence). The germline V and J ends were trimmed by 3 bases and 3 bases, with 9 bases remaining between them. Drawing the rest from reference TRBV19 and TRBJ2-7, the complete variable domain is DGGITQSPKYLFRKEGQNVTLSCEQNLNHDAMYWYRQDPGQGLRLIYYSQIVNDFQKGDIAEGYSVSREKKESFPLTVTSAQKNPTAFYLCASSISVYYEQYFGPGTRLTVT.

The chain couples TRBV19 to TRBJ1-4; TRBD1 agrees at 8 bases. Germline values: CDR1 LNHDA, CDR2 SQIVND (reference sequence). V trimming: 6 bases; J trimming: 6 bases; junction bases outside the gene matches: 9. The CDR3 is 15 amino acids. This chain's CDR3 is CASRPDREWDEKLFF. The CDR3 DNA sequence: TGTGCCAGTAGACCGGACAGGGAATGGGATGAAAAACTGTTTTTT.

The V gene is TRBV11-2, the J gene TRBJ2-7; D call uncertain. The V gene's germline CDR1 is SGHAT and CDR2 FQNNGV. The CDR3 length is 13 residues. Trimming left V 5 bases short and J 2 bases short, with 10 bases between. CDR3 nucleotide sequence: TGTGCCAGCAGCGTATCAAGCGCCTACGAGCAGTACTTC. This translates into CASSVSSAYEQYF. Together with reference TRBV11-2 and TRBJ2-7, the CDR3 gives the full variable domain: EAGVAQSPRYKIIEKRQSVAFWCNPISGHATLYWYQQILGQGPKLLIQFQNNGVVDDSQLPKDRFSAERLKGVDSTLKIQPAKLEDSAVYLCASSVSSAYEQYFGPGTRLTVT.

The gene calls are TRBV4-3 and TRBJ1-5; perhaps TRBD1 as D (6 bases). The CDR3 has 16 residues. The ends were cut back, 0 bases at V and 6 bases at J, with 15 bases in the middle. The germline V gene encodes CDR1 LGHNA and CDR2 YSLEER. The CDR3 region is CASSQDWVRGGQPQHF. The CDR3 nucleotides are TGCGCCAGCAGCCAAGATTGGGTCAGGGGTGGTCAGCCCCAGCATTTT.

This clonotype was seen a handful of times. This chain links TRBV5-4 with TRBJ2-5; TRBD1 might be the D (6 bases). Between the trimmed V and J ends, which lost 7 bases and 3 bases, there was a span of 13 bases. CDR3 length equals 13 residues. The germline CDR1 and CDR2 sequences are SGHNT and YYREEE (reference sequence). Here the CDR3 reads CASRYKGEETQYF. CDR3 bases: TGTGCCAGCCGATATAAGGGGGAAGAGACCCAGTACTTC.

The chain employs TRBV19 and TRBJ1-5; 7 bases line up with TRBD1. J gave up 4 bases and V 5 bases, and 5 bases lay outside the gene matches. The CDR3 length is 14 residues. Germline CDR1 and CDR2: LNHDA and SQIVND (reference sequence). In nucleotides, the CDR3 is TGTGCCAGTAGTCCAGGGACAGCTAATCAGCCCCAGCATTTT. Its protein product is CASSPGTANQPQHF.

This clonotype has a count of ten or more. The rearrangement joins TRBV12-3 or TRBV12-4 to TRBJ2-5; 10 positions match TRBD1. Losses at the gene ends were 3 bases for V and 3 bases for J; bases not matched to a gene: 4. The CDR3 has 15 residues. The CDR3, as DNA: TGTGCCAGCAGTTTCCTGGGACAGGGGAAAGAGACCCAGTACTTC. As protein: CASSFLGQGKETQYF.

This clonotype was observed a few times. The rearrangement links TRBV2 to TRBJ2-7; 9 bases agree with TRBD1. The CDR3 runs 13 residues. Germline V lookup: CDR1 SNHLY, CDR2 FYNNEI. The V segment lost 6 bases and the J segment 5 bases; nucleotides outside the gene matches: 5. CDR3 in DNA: TGTGCCAGCAGAGGGGACAGGGTGAACGAGCAGTACTTC. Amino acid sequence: CASRGDRVNEQYF.

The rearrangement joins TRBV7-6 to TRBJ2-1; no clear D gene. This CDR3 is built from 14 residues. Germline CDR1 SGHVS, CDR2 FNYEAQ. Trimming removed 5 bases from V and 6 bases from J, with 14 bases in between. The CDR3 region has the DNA TGTGCCAGCAGCAAGACGACTCAGACCAATGAGCAGTTCTTC. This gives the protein CASSKTTQTNEQFF.

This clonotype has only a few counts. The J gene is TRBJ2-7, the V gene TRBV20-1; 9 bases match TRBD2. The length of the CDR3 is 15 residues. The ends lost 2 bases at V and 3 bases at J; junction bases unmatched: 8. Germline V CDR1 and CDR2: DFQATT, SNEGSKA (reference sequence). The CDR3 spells CSARNYASGNYEQYF. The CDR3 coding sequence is TGCAGTGCTAGAAATTACGCTAGCGGGAACTACGAGCAGTACTTC.

This CDR3 reads CASSYKTGSYEQYF. The CDR3 region has the DNA TGTGCCAGCAGTTACAAGACGGGGTCCTACGAGCAGTACTTC. The V call is TRBV6-2 or TRBV6-3, the J call TRBJ2-7, with a tentative D call TRBD2 (5 bases). CDR3 length: 14 residues. With 2 bases removed from V and 1 base from J, the gap between germline ends came to 9 bases. From germline, CDR1 is MNHEY and CDR2 SVGEGT.

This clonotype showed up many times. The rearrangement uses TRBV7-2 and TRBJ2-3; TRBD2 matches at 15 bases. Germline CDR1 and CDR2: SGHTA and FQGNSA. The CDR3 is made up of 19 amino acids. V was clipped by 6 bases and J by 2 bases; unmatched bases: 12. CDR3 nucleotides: TGTGCCAGCAGTCCTACTCACGGACTAGCGGGGGGGTACACAGATACGCAGTATTTT. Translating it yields CASSPTHGLAGGYTDTQYF. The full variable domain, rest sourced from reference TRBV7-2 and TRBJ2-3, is GAGVSQSPSNKVTEKGKDVELRCDPISGHTALYWYRQSLGQGLEFLIYFQGNSAPDKSGLPSDRFSAERTGGSVSTLTIQRTQQEDSAVYLCASSPTHGLAGGYTDTQYFGPGTRLTVL.

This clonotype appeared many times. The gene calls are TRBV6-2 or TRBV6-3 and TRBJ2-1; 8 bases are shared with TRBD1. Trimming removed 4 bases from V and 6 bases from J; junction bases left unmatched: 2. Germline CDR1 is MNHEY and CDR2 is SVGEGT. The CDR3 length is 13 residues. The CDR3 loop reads CASSFTGGNEQFF. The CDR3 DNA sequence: TGTGCCAGCAGTTTTACAGGGGGCAATGAGCAGTTCTTC.

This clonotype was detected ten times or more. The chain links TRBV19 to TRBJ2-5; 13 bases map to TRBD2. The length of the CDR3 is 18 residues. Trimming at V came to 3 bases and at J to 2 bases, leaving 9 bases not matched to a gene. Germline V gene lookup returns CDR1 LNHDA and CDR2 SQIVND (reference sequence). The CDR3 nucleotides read TGTGCCAGTAGTATTGGCACTAGCGGGAGGGCCTATCAAGAGACCCAGTACTTC. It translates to CASSIGTSGRAYQETQYF.

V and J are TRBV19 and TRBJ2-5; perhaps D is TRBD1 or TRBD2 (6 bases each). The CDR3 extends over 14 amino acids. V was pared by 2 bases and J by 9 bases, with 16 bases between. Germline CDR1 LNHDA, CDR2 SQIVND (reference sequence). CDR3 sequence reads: CASSIRGPHEAQYF. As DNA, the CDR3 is TGTGCCAGTAGTATACGGGGGCCCCACGAGGCCCAGTACTTC. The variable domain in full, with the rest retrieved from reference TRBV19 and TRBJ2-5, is DGGITQSPKYLFRKEGQNVTLSCEQNLNHDAMYWYRQDPGQGLRLIYYSQIVNDFQKGDIAEGYSVSREKKESFPLTVTSAQKNPTAFYLCASSIRGPHEAQYFGPGTRLLVL.

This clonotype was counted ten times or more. The CDR3 sequence: CASSFGQGREQYF. In DNA form, the CDR3 reads TGTGCCAGCAGCTTTGGACAGGGTCGCGAGCAGTACTTC. The chain has TRBV7-9 and TRBJ2-7, with 8 bases that match TRBD1. The CDR3 loop spans 13 amino acids. The V segment lost 3 bases and the J segment 6 bases; nucleotides outside the gene matches: 4. CDR1 is SEHNR, CDR2 FQNEAQ, per germline (reference sequence). Combining the CDR3 with reference TRBV7-9 and TRBJ2-7 gives the whole variable domain DTGVSQNPRHKITKRGQNVTFRCDPISEHNRLYWYRQTLGQGPEFLTYFQNEAQLEKSRLLSDRFSAERPKGSFSTLEIQRTEQGDSAMYLCASSFGQGREQYFGPGTRLTVT.

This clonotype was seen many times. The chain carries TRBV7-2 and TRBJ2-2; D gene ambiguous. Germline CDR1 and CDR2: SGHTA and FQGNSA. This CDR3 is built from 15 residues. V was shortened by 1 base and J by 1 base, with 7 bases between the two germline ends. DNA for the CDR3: TGTGCCAGCAGCTTAGTAGCCGGGAACACCGGGGAGCTGTTTTTT. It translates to CASSLVAGNTGELFF. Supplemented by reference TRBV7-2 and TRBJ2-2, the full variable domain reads GAGVSQSPSNKVTEKGKDVELRCDPISGHTALYWYRQSLGQGLEFLIYFQGNSAPDKSGLPSDRFSAERTGGSVSTLTIQRTQQEDSAVYLCASSLVAGNTGELFFGEGSRLTVL.